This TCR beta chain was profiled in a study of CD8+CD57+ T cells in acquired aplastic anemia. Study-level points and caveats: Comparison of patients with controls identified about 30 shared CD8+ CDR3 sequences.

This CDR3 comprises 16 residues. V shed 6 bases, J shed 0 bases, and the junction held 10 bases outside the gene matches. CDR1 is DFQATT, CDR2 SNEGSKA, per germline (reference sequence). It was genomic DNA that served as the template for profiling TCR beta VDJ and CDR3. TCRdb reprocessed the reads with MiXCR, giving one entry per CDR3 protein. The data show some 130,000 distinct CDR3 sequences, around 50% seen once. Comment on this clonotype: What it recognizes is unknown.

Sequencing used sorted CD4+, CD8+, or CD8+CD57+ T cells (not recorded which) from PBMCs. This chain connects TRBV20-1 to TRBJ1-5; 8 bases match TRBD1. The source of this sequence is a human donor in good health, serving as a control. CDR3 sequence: CSAVDRGGYSNQPQHF. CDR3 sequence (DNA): TGCAGTGCAGTAGACAGGGGCGGTTATAGCAATCAGCCCCAGCATTTT.